The sequence of this TCR beta chain was determined in a study of T cells after yellow fever vaccination. Overall study findings and caveats: Shared CD4/CD8 clonotypes were a small share, likely from convergent recombination. Post-booster repertoires again held most primary-vaccination clones (about 96% CD4, 88% CD8).

Regarding this clonotype: Its antigen remains unidentified.

TCR cDNA, made by 5'RACE template switching, carried an added universal primer site and UMIs. TCRdb itself ran the 5' RACE reads through MiXCR, one entry per CDR3 protein. Here the sample spans about 340,000 distinct CDR3 sequences, around 4.1% being singletons. This CDR3 is 17 amino acids long. After removal of 6 bases from V and 0 bases from J, the junction contained 13 bases not matched to a gene. The TCR originated in a man in his late teens or twenties who received the YFV17D yellow fever vaccine. Source: PBMCs, taken 5 days after the yellow fever booster vaccination. V usage is TRBV12-3 or TRBV12-4 and J usage is TRBJ2-5; 7 nucleotides match TRBD1. In nucleotides, the CDR3 is TGTGCCAGCAGCCATGGGGTGGGGACAGCTAACCAAGAGACCCAGTACTTC. Translated, it gives CASSHGVGTANQETQYF.